This T cell receptor beta chain is from a study of cytomegalovirus exposure and HLA in healthy donors. Study-wide background: Out of 180 million or so T cells, an earlier analysis found roughly 110 million unique TCR beta sequences in total. Overall study results and limits: A missense variant in DCLRE1C was later tied to TCR beta V- and J-gene trimming.

Primers: 60 Vbeta forward and 13 Jbeta reverse. This table comes from immunoSEQ multiplex PCR, and its TCRdb copy is limited to in-frame clones, with some not included. Of some 180,000 clones in the sample, around 76% were seen once. With respect to this clone: The antigen is unknown.

Germline-derived CDR1 and CDR2 are MGHRA and YSYEKL. The germline V and J ends were trimmed by 0 bases and 5 bases, with 11 bases remaining between them. The CDR3 spans 15 residues. The chain couples TRBV4-1 to TRBJ1-5; weak D call: TRBD1 (5 bases). Sequencing used PBMCs. The sequence came from a man under 40 in good health and CMV-seronegative. CDR3: CASSQDRRGDQPQHF. DNA of the CDR3: TGCGCCAGCAGCCAAGATCGTCGGGGGGATCAGCCCCAGCATTTT.